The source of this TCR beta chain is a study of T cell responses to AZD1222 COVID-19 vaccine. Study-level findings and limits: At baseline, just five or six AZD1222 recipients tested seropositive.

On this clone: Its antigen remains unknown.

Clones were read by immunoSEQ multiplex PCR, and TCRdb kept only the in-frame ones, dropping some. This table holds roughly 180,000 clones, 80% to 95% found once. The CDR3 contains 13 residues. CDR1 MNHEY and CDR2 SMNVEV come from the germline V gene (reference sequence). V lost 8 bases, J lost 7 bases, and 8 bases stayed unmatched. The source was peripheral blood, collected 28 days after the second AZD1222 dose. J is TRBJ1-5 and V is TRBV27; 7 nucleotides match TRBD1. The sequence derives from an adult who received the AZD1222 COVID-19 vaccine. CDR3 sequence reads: CASYDRVGQPQHF. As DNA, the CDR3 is TGTGCCAGCTATGACAGGGTGGGCCAGCCCCAGCATTTT.